This T cell receptor beta chain was sequenced for a study of beta chain features in type 1 diabetes. Study-wide results and limits: TCRB CDR3s were moderately but significantly shorter in Type 1 diabetes patients in all four CD4+ subsets. HLA influence on TCRB rearrangement stayed unresolved here.

About this clone: Its target is unknown.

Since all of the isolated RNA was reverse transcribed, expressed TCRB transcripts were what got sequenced. Clones were read by immunoSEQ multiplex PCR, and TCRdb kept only the in-frame ones, dropping some. In the table there are a few hundred thousand clones, roughly 22% of which are singletons. The authors sorted CD4+ naive, central memory, regulatory and stem cell-like memory cells via CD45RO/CCR7/CD25/CD127/CD95/CD27. Trimming pared 7 bases from V and 4 bases from J, leaving 13 bases between. This CDR3 is built from 13 residues. Germline loops: CDR1 MNHNY, CDR2 SVGAGI (reference sequence). V and J are TRBV6-6 and TRBJ2-5; the D gene is possibly TRBD2 (7 bases). The specimen sequenced was naive CD4+ T cells from blood. The receptor comes from a woman in her 40s with type 1 diabetes. The CDR3 DNA is TGTGCCAGCATTCAGGCGGGGGCAGAGACCCAGTACTTC. Protein: CASIQAGAETQYF.